Listed below are T cell receptor beta chains from one sample, sequenced in a study of blood T cell repertoires in COVID-19. Clones were sequenced by immunoSEQ multiplex PCR, and TCRdb holds only the in-frame ones, with some missing. The sample holds approximately 43,000 clones, roughly four fifths seen once. Sequencing was carried out using peripheral blood. These TCRs come from a man in his forties with active or convalescent COVID-19. The CDR3 runs from the conserved cysteine through the conserved F or W. D genes are given only for firm matches. Rows may omit the clone size; those that give it use once, few, many or a size class.

. TRBJ2-2 TRBV5-1 TRBD2 TGCGCCAGCAGCTTGGCTACAGGAGCGGGGACCGGGGAGCTGTTTTTT CASSLATGAGTGELFF
. TRBJ1-4 TRBV5-4 . TGTGCCAGCAGCACGCGCGGGACGAGTGAAAAACTGTTTTTT CASSTRGTSEKLFF
few TRBJ1-2 TRBV2 TRBD1 TGTGCCAGCAGACTAACAGGGGGCGGTGGCTACACCTTC CASRLTGGGGYTF
. TRBJ2-7 TRBV7-9 TRBD2 TGTGCCAGCAGCAGGACCGGGACTAGCGGGGTGTACGAGCAGTACTTC CASSRTGTSGVYEQYF
few TRBJ2-5 TRBV27 TRBD2 TGTGCCAGCAGTTTATTCCCGGGACTAGCGCAAGAGACCCAGTACTTC CASSLFPGLAQETQYF
. TRBJ2-1 TRBV12-3/TRBV12-4 . TGTGCCAGCAGTTTCGAGACAGACAATGAGCAGTTCTTC CASSFETDNEQFF
. TRBJ2-5 TRBV5-4 . TGTGCCAGCAGCTTGGTTGACAGCCAAGAGACCCAGTACTTC CASSLVDSQETQYF
. TRBJ1-1 TRBV10-3 . TGTGCCATCAGTGAGTTGACGGGGAACACTGAAGCTTTCTTT CAISELTGNTEAFF
once TRBJ2-5 TRBV7-9 TRBD2 TGTGCCAGCAGCTTAAAACTAGCGGAGAGGAAAGAGACCCAGTACTTC CASSLKLAERKETQYF
few TRBJ1-6 TRBV18 TRBD1 TGTGCCAGCTCACCACGGGACAGTAGATCGGGATCACCCCTCCACTTT CASSPRDSRSGSPLHF
. TRBJ1-1 TRBV5-4 . TGTGCCAGCAGCGTCCCCGGGACGGGGGTGACTGAAGCTTTCTTT CASSVPGTGVTEAFF
. TRBJ2-7 TRBV7-9 TRBD2 TGTGCCAGCAGCTCCTCCCCCGAGCGGGAGTTCTACGAGCAGTACTTC CASSSSPEREFYEQYF
. TRBJ2-3 TRBV30 TRBD2 TGTGCCTGGAGTGTTGGTTCTAGCGGGAGCACAGATACGCAGTATTTT CAWSVGSSGSTDTQYF
once TRBJ1-5 TRBV19 TRBD1 TGTGCCAGTAGTACTTTTCGACAGGGGGACAATCAGCCCCAGCATTTT CASSTFRQGDNQPQHF
. TRBJ1-5 TRBV2 TRBD1 TGTGCCAGCAGTAGGACAGGGGGTCAGCCCCAGCATTTT CASSRTGGQPQHF
. TRBJ1-6 TRBV5-1 TRBD1 TGCGCCAGCAGCTCATCCGGGACAGGGGATTCACCCCTCCACTTT CASSSSGTGDSPLHF
. TRBJ1-6 TRBV20-1 . TGCAGTGCTAGTGGGCAGGGAAATTCACCCCTCCACTTT CSASGQGNSPLHF
. TRBJ2-7 TRBV5-4 . TGTGCCAGCAGCTTTCCCCGTATCCACGAGCAGTACTTC CASSFPRIHEQYF
. TRBJ2-7 TRBV6-5 TRBD2 TGTGCCAGTAAGGGGTGGGGGGGAGGAGAGCAGTACTTC CASKGWGGGEQYF
. TRBJ2-7 TRBV7-6 TRBD2 TGTGCCAGCAGTCTAGAGGTAGCGGGAGGGCTGAGCTCCTACGAGCAGTACTTC CASSLEVAGGLSSYEQYF
few TRBJ1-2 TRBV2 TRBD1 TGTGCCAGCAGTGAGACAGGGTACGCCGGCGGCTACACCTTC CASSETGYAGGYTF
. TRBJ2-3 TRBV30 . TGTGCCTGGGACAGTAGCACAGATACGCAGTATTTT CAWDSSTDTQYF
. TRBJ2-5 TRBV5-1 TRBD2 TGCGCCAGCAGCACAGCTAGCGGTTGGGGAGAGACCCAGTACTTC CASSTASGWGETQYF
. TRBJ1-6 TRBV9 . TGTGCCAGCAGCCCACGAGGTTCAAATTCACCCCTCCACTTT CASSPRGSNSPLHF
. TRBJ2-5 TRBV29-1 TRBD1 TGCAGCGTTACCACAGGGGGCCGAGGAGAGACCCAGTACTTC CSVTTGGRGETQYF
. TRBJ1-3 TRBV6-1 . TGTGCCAGCAGTGAAGTAGCTGGAAACACCATATATTTT CASSEVAGNTIYF
. TRBJ1-6 TRBV3-1/TRBV3-2 TRBD1 TGTGCCAGCAGTAGGACAGGGGGTAATTCACCCCTCCACTTT CASSRTGGNSPLHF
. TRBJ2-5 TRBV5-1 . TGCGCCAGCAGCTCTCAGGGGATGACAGAGACCCAGTACTTC CASSSQGMTETQYF
. TRBJ1-5 TRBV19 . TGTGCCAGTAGTACGCCACGGTCCCAGCATTTT CASSTPRSQHF
. TRBJ2-1 TRBV5-1 . TGCGCCAGCAGCTTCTCGGGAGACCTAAGGGTTGAGCAGTTCTTC CASSFSGDLRVEQFF
. TRBJ2-2 TRBV10-3 TRBD2 TGTGCCATCAGTGAGTCGACTAGTAGCGGGGGGAGCACCGGGGAGCTGTTTTTT CAISESTSSGGSTGELFF
once TRBJ2-5 TRBV5-4 . TGTGCCAGCTTAAACGGGGAGACCCAGTACTTC CASLNGETQYF
. TRBJ1-1 TRBV18 . TGTGCCAGCTCACCAGCGACGATGGGGGGCACTGAAGCTTTCTTT CASSPATMGGTEAFF
. TRBJ2-5 TRBV10-3 . TGTGCCATCAGTCGGGGTTCAGAGACCCAGTACTTC CAISRGSETQYF
. TRBJ1-5 TRBV6-5 TRBD1 TGTGCCAGCAGTAGACAGGGGTATAGCAATCAGCCCCAGCATTTT CASSRQGYSNQPQHF
. TRBJ2-1 TRBV7-3 TRBD2 TGTGCCAGCAGCTTAGATGGGCTAGCGGGGGCTGTTAACAATGAGCAGTTCTTC CASSLDGLAGAVNNEQFF
. TRBJ2-7 TRBV7-9 . TGTGCCAGCAGCTCCCGGGGGGCGAACTCCTACGAGCAGTACTTC CASSSRGANSYEQYF
. TRBJ2-5 TRBV4-1 TRBD2 TGCGCCAGCACCCCCGGGGTGGGCGGGAGAGGTTTTGCGGAGACCCAGTACTTC CASTPGVGGRGFAETQYF
. TRBJ2-7 TRBV6-5 . TGTGCCAGCAGGGACAGTACTCTAGCCTACGAGCAGTACTTC CASRDSTLAYEQYF
. TRBJ2-5 TRBV3-1/TRBV3-2 TRBD1 TGTGCCAGCAGGCACAGGGGGTCAAAAGAGACCCAGTACTTC CASRHRGSKETQYF
. TRBJ1-2 TRBV19 . TGTGCCAGTAGTATGGGGAGAAGCTACACCTTC CASSMGRSYTF
once TRBJ1-2 TRBV6-6 TRBD1 TGTGCCAGCAGTTTCCGGACAGGGGGCGATGGCTACACCTTC CASSFRTGGDGYTF
. TRBJ1-6 TRBV2 . TGTGCCAGGGGTGTCCGGGTCACTAATTCACCCCTCCACTTT CARGVRVTNSPLHF
. TRBJ1-6 TRBV11-2 TRBD1 TGTGCCAGCAGCTCTGACAGGGGAGCACCCCTCCACTTT CASSSDRGAPLHF
. TRBJ1-4 TRBV7-9 . TGTGCCAGCACTTCGACAGTTTATAATGAAAAACTGTTTTTT CASTSTVYNEKLFF
. TRBJ1-5 TRBV28 TRBD1 TGTGCCAGCACATCAGGACAGGGCGAAAATCAGCCCCAGCATTTT CASTSGQGENQPQHF
. TRBJ1-3 TRBV14 . TGTGCCAGCAGCCGGGGAGCTCCAAACACCATATATTTT CASSRGAPNTIYF
. TRBJ2-6 TRBV19 TRBD1 TGTGCCAGTAGTATGAAAAAGGGGGCGACTGGGGCCAACGTCCTGACTTTC CASSMKKGATGANVLTF
. TRBJ1-4 TRBV9 TRBD1 TGTGCCAGCAGCGCTGGGACAGGGGCTAGTGAAAAACTGTTTTTT CASSAGTGASEKLFF
few TRBJ2-1 TRBV7-9 TRBD1 TGTGCCAGCAGCCTAACGGGACAGGCCCCGGGAAAGTTCTTC CASSLTGQAPGKFF
. TRBJ2-1 TRBV7-9 . TGTGCCAGCAGCTTTAGTAGCGGATACTACAATGAGCAGTTCTTC CASSFSSGYYNEQFF
few TRBJ1-1 TRBV28 . TGTGCCAGCCGTCGGGGGACTGAAGCTTTCTTT CASRRGTEAFF
. TRBJ2-7 TRBV21-1 . TGTGCCAACCCCCACGGCGGGGGCCACGAGGGGTGCGAGCAGTACTTC CANPHGGGHEGCEQYF
. TRBJ1-2 TRBV5-1 . TGCGCCAGCAGCCACCCGGACAGTCTCTATGGCTACACCTTC CASSHPDSLYGYTF
. TRBJ1-2 TRBV2 . TGTGCCAGCAGTGAATCCTGGGCAGCCCCCAATGGCTACACCTTC CASSESWAAPNGYTF